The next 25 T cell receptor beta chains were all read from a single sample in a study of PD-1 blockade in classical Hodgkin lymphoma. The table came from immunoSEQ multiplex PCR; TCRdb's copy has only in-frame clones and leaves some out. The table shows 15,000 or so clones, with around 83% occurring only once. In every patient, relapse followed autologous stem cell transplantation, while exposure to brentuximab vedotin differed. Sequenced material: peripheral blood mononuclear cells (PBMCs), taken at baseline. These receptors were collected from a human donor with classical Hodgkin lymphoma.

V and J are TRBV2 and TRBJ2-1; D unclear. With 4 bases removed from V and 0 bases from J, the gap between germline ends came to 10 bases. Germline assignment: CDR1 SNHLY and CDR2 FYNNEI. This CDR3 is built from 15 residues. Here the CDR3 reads CASSVRQSSYNEQFF. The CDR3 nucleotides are TGTGCCAGCAGTGTGAGGCAAAGCTCCTACAATGAGCAGTTCTTC.

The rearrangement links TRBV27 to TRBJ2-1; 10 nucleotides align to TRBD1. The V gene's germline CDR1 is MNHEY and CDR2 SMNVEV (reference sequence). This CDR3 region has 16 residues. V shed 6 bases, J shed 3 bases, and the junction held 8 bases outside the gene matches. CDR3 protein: CASSGQGEGIYNEQFF. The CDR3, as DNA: TGTGCCAGCAGCGGACAGGGGGAAGGAATCTACAATGAGCAGTTCTTC.

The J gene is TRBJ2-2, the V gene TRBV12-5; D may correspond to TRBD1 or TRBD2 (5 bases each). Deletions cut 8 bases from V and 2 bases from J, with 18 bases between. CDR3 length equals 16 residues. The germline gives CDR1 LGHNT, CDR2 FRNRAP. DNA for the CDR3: TGTGCTAGTACCGGGACGCCTAGAAAAAACACCGGGGAGCTGTTTTTT. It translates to CASTGTPRKNTGELFF.

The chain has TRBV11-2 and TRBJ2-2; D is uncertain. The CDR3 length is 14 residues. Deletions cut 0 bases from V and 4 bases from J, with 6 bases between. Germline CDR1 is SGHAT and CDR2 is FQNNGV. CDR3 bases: TGTGCCAGCAGCTTAGAGGTCCTCACCGGGGAGCTGTTTTTT. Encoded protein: CASSLEVLTGELFF.

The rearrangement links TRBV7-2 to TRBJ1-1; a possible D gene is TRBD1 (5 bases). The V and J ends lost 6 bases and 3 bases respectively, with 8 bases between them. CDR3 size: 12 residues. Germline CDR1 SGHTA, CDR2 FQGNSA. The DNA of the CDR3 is TGTGCCAGCAGGTGGGGGTACACTGAAGCTTTCTTT. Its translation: CASRWGYTEAFF.

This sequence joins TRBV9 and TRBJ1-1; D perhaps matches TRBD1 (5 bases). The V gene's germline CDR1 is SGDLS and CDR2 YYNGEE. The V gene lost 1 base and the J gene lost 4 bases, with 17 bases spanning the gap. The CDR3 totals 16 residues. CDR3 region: CASSVSGRVTGTEAFF. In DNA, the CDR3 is TGTGCCAGCAGCGTATCGGGACGAGTCACAGGCACTGAAGCTTTCTTT.

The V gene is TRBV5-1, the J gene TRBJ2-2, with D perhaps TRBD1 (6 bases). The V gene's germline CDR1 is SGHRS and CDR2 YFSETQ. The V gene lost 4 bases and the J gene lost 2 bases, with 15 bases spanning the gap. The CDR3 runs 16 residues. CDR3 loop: CASSEKDSRNTGELFF. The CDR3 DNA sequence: TGCGCCAGCAGCGAAAAGGACAGTAGAAACACCGGGGAGCTGTTTTTT. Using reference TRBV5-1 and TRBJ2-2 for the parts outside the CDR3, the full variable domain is KAGVTQTPRYLIKTRGQQVTLSCSPISGHRSVSWYQQTPGQGLQFLFEYFSETQRNKGNFPGRFSGRQFSNSRSEMNVSTLELGDSALYLCASSEKDSRNTGELFFGEGSRLTVL.

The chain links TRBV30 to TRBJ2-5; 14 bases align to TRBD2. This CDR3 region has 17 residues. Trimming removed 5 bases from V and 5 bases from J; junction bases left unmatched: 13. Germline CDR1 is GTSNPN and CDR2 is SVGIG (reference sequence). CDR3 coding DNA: TGTGCCTGGGATCTAGAGACTAGCGGGGGGGCCGACGAGACCCAGTACTTC. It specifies CAWDLETSGGADETQYF.

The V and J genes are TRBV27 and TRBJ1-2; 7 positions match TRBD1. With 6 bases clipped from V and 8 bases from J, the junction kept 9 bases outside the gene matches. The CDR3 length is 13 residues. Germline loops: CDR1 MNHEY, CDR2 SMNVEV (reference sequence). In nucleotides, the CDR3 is TGTGCCAGCAGCCTCCGACAGGGAAAGGGCTACACCTTC. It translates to CASSLRQGKGYTF.

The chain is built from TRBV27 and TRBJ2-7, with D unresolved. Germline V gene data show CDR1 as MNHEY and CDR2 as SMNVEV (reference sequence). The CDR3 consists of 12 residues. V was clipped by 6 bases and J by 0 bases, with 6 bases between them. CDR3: CASRISSYEQYF. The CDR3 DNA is TGTGCCAGCAGAATCTCCTCCTACGAGCAGTACTTC.

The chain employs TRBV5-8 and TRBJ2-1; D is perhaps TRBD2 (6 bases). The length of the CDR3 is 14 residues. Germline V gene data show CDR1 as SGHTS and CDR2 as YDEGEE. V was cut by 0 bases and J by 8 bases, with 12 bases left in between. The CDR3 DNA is TGTGCCAGCAGCTTGGACTCGGGGGTAGATGAGCAGTTCTTC. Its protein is CASSLDSGVDEQFF.

The chain's CDR3 is CASSLGVHTEAFF. For the CDR3, the DNA is TGTGCCAGCAGCTTGGGAGTACACACTGAAGCTTTCTTT. The rearrangement uses TRBV5-4 and TRBJ1-1, with unresolved D. CDR3 size: 13 residues. Per germline, CDR1 SGHNT and CDR2 YYREEE (reference sequence). V lost 0 bases, J lost 3 bases, and 6 bases lay in between.

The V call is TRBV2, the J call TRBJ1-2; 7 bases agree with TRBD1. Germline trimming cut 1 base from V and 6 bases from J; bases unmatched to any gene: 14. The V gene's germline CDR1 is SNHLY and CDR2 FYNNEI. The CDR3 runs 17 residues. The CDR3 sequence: CASSEGAGDSFLNGYTF. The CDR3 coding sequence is TGTGCCAGCAGTGAAGGGGCCGGGGACAGTTTTTTAAATGGCTACACCTTC.

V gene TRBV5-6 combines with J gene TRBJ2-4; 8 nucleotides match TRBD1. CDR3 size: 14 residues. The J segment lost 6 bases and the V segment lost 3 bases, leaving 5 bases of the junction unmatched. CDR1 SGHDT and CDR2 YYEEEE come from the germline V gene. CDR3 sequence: CASSSGQEGNIQYF. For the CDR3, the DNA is TGTGCCAGCAGCTCGGGACAGGAGGGAAACATTCAGTACTTC.

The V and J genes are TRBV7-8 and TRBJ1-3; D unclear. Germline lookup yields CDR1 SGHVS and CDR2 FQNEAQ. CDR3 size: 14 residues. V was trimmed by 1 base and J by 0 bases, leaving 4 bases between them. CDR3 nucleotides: TGTGCCAGCAGCTTAGGAGGCTCTGGAAACACCATATATTTT. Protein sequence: CASSLGGSGNTIYF.

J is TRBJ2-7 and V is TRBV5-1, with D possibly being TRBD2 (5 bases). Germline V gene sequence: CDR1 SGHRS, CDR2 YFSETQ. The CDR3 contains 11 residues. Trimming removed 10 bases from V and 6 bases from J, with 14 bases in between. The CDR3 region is CASTEGLEQYF. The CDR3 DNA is TGCGCCTCCACAGAGGGTCTCGAGCAGTACTTC.

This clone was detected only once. As DNA, the CDR3 is TGTGCCAGCAGTTTCACTAACAGGGGCACTGAAGCTTTCTTT. This sequence encodes CASSFTNRGTEAFF. The chain employs TRBV28 and TRBJ1-1; 7 bases fit TRBD1. The germline gives CDR1 MDHEN, CDR2 SYDVKM. J gave up 4 bases and V 3 bases, and 5 bases lay outside the gene matches. The CDR3 totals 14 residues.

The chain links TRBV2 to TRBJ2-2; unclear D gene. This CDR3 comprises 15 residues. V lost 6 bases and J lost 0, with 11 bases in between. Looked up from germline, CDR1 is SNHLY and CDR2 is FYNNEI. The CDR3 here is CASSYDTANTGELFF. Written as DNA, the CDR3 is TGTGCCAGCAGCTATGACACCGCGAACACCGGGGAGCTGTTTTTT.

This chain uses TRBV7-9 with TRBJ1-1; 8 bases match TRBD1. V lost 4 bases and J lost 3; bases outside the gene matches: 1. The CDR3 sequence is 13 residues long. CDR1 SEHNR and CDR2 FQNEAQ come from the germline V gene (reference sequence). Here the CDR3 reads CASSSQGDTEAFF. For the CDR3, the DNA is TGTGCCAGCAGCTCACAGGGGGACACTGAAGCTTTCTTT.

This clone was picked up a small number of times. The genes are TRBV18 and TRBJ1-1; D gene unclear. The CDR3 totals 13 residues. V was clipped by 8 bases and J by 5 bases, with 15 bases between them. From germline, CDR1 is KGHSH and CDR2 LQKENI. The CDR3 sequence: CASTPDLGTEAFF. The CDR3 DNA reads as TGTGCCAGCACCCCCGATCTAGGGACTGAAGCTTTCTTT.

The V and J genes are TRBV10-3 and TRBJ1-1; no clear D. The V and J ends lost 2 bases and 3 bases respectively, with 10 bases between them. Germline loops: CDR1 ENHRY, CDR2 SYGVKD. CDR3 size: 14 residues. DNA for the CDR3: TGTGCCATCAGTGAGAAACAGTCCCACACTGAAGCTTTCTTT. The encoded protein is CAISEKQSHTEAFF.

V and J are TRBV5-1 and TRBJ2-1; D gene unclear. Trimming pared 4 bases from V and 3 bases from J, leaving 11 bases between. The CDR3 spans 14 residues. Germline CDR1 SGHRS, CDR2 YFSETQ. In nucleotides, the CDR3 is TGCGCCAGCAGCGCGTTCACATTCTACAATGAGCAGTTCTTC. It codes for CASSAFTFYNEQFF.

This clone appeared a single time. As DNA, the CDR3 is TGTGCCAGCAGCTTAGATAAGCTGGAGGACAGGGAGAGCACAGATACGCAGTATTTT. It specifies CASSLDKLEDRESTDTQYF. The rearrangement joins TRBV11-2 to TRBJ2-3, with 8 bases identical to TRBD1. Looked up from germline, CDR1 is SGHAT and CDR2 is FQNNGV. The junction had 11 bases not matched to a gene; V was cut back by 0 bases and J by 0 bases. The CDR3 length is 19 residues.

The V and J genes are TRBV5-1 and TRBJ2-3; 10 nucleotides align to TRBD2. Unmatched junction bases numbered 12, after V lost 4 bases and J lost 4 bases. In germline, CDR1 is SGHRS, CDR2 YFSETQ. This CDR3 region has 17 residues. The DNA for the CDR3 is TGCGCCAGCAGCCCAAGGGCCAGCGGGAGGGCCCCAGATACGCAGTATTTT. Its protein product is CASSPRASGRAPDTQYF.

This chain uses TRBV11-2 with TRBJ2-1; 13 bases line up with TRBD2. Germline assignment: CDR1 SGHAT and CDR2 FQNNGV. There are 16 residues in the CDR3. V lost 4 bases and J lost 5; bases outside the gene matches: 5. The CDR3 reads CASSSGLAGSHNEQFF. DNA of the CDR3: TGTGCCAGCAGCTCGGGACTAGCGGGATCCCACAATGAGCAGTTCTTC.